The following is a T cell receptor (beta chain) sequence with its context. The method was immunoSEQ multiplex PCR; TCRdb's version includes in-frame clones alone and lacks a portion of them. The repertoire has about 76,000 clones, approximately 87% of them found once; the top ten carry around 7.5%. Peripheral blood came from all dose cohorts at three timepoints. Germline loops: CDR1 MNHEY, CDR2 SMNVEV (reference sequence). Losses at the gene ends were 3 bases for V and 11 bases for J; bases not matched to a gene: 14. The CDR3 runs to 16 residues. This sample was included in a study of OX40 agonist ivuxolimab in advanced cancers. Study at large: Patients undergoing dose escalation presented with hepatocellular carcinoma, melanoma, renal cell or head and neck cancer.

This clonotype was obtained from an adult with an advanced solid tumor such as melanoma, head and neck, liver or kidney cancer. The material was CD4+ or CD8+ T cells sorted from blood, obtained in a trial of the OX40 agonist ivuxolimab. The chain employs TRBV27 and TRBJ1-1, with 11 bases lining up with TRBD1. CDR3 sequence: CASSFQPGQGVLGAFF. The CDR3 DNA reads TGTGCCAGCAGTTTTCAACCGGGACAGGGGGTTTTAGGCGCTTTCTTT.